This T cell receptor beta chain was documented in a study of early T cells in non-severe SARS-CoV-2 infection. Across the whole study: With bulk RNA from unsorted whole blood as input, sequencing yielded unpaired chains.

Findings and caveats of the study: CD4 and private specificities were missed by VDJdb matching, which favored anti-spike CD8 responses.

Individual cDNA molecules were tagged with unique molecular identifiers, the study reported. TCRdb re-called the 5' RACE reads with MiXCR, one entry per CDR3 protein. The repertoire holds some 57,000 distinct CDR3 sequences, with approximately 10% as singletons. This clonotype was recorded a few times. What it binds is not known. Per the germline V gene, CDR1 is SGHRS and CDR2 is YFSETQ. There are 14 residues in the CDR3. The germline V and J ends were trimmed by 5 bases and 1 base, with 11 bases remaining between them. The V gene is TRBV5-1, the J gene TRBJ2-3; TRBD1 might be the D (5 bases). Input material: whole blood. This TCR was sampled from an adult who was a healthcare worker with PCR-confirmed SARS-CoV-2 infection or an uninfected control (not recorded which). The CDR3 DNA reads as TGCGCCAGCAGACAGGCGTACCGCACAGATACGCAGTATTTT. Protein sequence: CASRQAYRTDTQYF.